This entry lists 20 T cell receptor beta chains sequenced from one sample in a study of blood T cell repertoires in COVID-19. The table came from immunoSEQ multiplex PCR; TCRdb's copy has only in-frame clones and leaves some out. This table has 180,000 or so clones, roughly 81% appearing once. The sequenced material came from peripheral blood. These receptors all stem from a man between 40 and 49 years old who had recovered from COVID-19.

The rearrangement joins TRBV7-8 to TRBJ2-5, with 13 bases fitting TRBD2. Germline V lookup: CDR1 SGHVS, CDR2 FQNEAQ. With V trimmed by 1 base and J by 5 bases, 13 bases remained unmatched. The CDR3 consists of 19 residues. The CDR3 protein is CASSLEPRTSGGLWETQYF. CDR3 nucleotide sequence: TGTGCCAGCAGCTTAGAACCCCGGACTAGCGGGGGTCTCTGGGAGACCCAGTACTTC. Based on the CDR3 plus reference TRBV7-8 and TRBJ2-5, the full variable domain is GAGVSQSPRYKVAKRGQDVALRCDPISGHVSLFWYQQALGQGPEFLTYFQNEAQLDKSGLPSDRFFAERPEGSVSTLKIQRTQQEDSAVYLCASSLEPRTSGGLWETQYFGPGTRLLVL.

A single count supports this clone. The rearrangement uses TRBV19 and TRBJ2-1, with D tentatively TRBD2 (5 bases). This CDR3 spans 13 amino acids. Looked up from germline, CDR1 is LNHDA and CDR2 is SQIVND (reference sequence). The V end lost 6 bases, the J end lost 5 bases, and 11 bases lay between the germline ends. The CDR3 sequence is CASSFKEDNEQFF. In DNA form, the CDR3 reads TGTGCCAGTAGCTTTAAGGAGGACAATGAGCAGTTCTTC.

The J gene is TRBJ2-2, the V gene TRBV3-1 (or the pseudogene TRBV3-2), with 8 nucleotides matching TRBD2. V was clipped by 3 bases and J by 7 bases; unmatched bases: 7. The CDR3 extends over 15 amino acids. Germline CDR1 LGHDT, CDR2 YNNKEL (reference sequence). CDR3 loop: CASSQAGTRGGELFF. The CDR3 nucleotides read TGTGCCAGCAGCCAGGCCGGGACTAGGGGCGGGGAGCTGTTTTTT.

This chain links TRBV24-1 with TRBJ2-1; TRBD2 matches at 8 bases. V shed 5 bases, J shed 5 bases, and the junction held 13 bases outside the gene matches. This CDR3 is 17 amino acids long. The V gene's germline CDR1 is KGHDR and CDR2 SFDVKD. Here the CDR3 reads CATSGRLASAGDNEQFF. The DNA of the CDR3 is TGTGCCACCAGTGGCAGACTAGCGAGCGCCGGGGACAATGAGCAGTTCTTC.

The CDR3 sequence: CASSSLGGQGPYEQYF. The CDR3 coding sequence is TGTGCCAGCAGCTCATTAGGGGGTCAGGGGCCCTACGAGCAGTACTTC. The chain combines TRBV7-2 with TRBJ2-7, with D maybe TRBD1 (6 bases). Trimming took off 4 bases at V and 2 bases at J, with 18 bases between the two ends. The CDR3 is 16 amino acids. CDR1 and CDR2 (germline): SGHTA, FQGNSA.

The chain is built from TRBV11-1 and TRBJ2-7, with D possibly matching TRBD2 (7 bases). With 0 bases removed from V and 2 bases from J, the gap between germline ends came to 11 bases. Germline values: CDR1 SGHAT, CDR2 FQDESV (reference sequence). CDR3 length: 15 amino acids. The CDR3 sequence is CASSLARGAPYEQYF. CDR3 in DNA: TGTGCCAGCAGCTTAGCCCGGGGGGCTCCCTACGAGCAGTACTTC.

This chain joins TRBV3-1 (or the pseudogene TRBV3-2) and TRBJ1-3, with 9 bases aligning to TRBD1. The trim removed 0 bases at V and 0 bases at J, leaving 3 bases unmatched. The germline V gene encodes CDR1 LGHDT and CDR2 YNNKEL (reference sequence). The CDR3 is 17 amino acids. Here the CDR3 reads CASSQDKDRGSGNTIYF. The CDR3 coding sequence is TGTGCCAGCAGCCAAGATAAGGACAGGGGCTCTGGAAACACCATATATTTT.

CDR3 DNA sequence: TGTGCCAGCAGCTTATCCGACGGGGCTAATGAAAAACTGTTTTTT. It encodes CASSLSDGANEKLFF. This rearrangement joins TRBV5-5 to TRBJ1-4; D call uncertain. Trimming shortened V by 2 bases and J by 3 bases, and 11 bases separated the two germline ends. Germline V lookup: CDR1 SGHKS, CDR2 YYEKEE (reference sequence). This CDR3 contains 15 residues.

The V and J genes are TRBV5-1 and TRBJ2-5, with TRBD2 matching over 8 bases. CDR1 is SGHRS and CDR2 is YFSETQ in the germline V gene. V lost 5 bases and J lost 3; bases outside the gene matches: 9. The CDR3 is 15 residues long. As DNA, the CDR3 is TGCGCCAGCAGGCCTCAGACTAGCGCCGAAGAGACCCAGTACTTC. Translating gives CASRPQTSAEETQYF.

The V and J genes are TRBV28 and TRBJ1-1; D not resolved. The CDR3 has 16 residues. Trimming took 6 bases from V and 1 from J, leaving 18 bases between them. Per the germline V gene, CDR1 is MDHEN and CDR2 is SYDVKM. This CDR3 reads CASSPSLGGGNTEAFF. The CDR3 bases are TGTGCCAGCAGCCCCAGTTTGGGAGGCGGGAACACTGAAGCTTTCTTT.

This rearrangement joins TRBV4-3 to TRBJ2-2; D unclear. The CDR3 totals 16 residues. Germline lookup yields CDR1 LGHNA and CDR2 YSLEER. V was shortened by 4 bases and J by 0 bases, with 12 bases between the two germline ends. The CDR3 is CASSRRPPPNTGELFF. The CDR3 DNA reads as TGCGCCAGCAGCCGGAGACCACCCCCGAACACCGGGGAGCTGTTTTTT.

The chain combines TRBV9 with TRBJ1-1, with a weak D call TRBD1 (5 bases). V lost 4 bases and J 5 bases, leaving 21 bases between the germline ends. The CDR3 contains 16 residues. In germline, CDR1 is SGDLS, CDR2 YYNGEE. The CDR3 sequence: CASSMRPGLGGTEAFF. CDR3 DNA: TGTGCCAGCAGCATGCGGCCCGGGTTGGGGGGTACTGAAGCTTTCTTT.

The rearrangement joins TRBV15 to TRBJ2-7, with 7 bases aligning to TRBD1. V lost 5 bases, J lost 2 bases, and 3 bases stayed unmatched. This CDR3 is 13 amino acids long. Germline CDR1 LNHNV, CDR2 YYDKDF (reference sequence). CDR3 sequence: CATSPGQAYEQYF. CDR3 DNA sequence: TGTGCCACCAGCCCCGGACAGGCCTACGAGCAGTACTTC.

The CDR3 region has the DNA TGTGCCAGCTCACCCACCACTCTTGAACAGGGGGCCGCTGAAGCTTTCTTT. It translates to CASSPTTLEQGAAEAFF. The V call is TRBV18, the J call TRBJ1-1; 9 bases are shared with TRBD1. The CDR3 spans 17 residues. Trimming cost V 3 bases and J 6 bases; bases outside gene matches: 14. The germline V gene has CDR1 KGHSH and CDR2 LQKENI.

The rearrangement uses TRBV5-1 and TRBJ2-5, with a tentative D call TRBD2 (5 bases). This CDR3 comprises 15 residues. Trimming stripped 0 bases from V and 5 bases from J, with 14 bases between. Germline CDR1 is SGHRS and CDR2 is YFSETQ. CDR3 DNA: TGCGCCAGCAGCTTGGCCCTAGCCCCCGAGGAGACCCAGTACTTC. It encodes CASSLALAPEETQYF.

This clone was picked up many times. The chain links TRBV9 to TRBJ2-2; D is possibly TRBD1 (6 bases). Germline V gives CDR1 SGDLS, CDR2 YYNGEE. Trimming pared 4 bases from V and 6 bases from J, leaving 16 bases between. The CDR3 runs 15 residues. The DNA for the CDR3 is TGTGCCAGCAGCCGTGGACAGAATACGGCCGGGGAGCTGTTTTTT. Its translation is CASSRGQNTAGELFF.

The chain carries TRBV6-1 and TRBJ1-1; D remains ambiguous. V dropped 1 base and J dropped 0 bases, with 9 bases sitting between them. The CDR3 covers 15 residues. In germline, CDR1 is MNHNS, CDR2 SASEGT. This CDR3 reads CASSEVSGMNTEAFF. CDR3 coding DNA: TGTGCCAGCAGTGAAGTGTCGGGGATGAACACTGAAGCTTTCTTT.

DNA for the CDR3: TGTGCCAGCAGTCCGGAGGATAGCAATCAGCCCCAGCATTTT. Protein sequence: CASSPEDSNQPQHF. This sequence joins TRBV6-4 and TRBJ1-5; D gene unclear. Germline V gene sequence: CDR1 MRHNA, CDR2 SNTAGT. This CDR3 is 14 amino acids long. V shed 5 bases and J shed 0 bases, with 8 bases lying between them.

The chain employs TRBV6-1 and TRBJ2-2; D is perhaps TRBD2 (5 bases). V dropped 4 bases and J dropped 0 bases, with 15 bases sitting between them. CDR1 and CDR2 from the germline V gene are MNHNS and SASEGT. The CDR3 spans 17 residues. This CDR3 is CASSVLVQTSNTGELFF. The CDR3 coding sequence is TGTGCCAGCAGTGTACTAGTACAAACCTCGAACACCGGGGAGCTGTTTTTT.

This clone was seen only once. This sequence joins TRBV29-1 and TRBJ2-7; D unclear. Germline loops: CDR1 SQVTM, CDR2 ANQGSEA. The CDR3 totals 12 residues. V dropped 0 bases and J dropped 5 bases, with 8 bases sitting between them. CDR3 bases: TGCAGCGTTGAAGACAGTTTAAACGAGCAGTACTTC. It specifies CSVEDSLNEQYF.